These 13 T cell receptor beta chains were sequenced from one sample in a study of vaccination effects on CD4 cells after COVID-19. What these receptors recognize is not known. In the ViraFEST assay, antigen-specific CD4+ clonotypes were identified by expansion after peptide-pool stimulation. Culture proceeded for about 11 days, and CD4+ T cells were then isolated. According to PCR results, the person was infected with SARS-CoV-2 between March and December 2020. Clones were sequenced by immunoSEQ multiplex PCR, and TCRdb holds only the in-frame ones, with some missing. The table has tens of thousands of clones, under 85% seen once; the top ten hold under 6%. The material sequenced was CD4+ T cells from PBMCs cultured with HIV peptides, taken before COVID-19 vaccination. As to subset: HIV-1 Nef peptide pool negative control/reference culture. The receptors stem from a human donor who had a prior SARS-CoV-2 infection.

The V and J genes are TRBV7-9 and TRBJ2-5; 8 bases agree with TRBD2. The V and J ends lost 5 bases and 1 base, in that order; junction bases with no gene match: 12. The germline gives CDR1 SEHNR, CDR2 FQNEAQ (reference sequence). The CDR3 length is 17 residues. CDR3 residues: CASSRGRGAGAQETQYF. The CDR3 nucleotides are TGTGCCAGCAGCCGGGGGAGGGGAGCGGGGGCCCAAGAGACCCAGTACTTC.

The chain carries TRBV5-1 and TRBJ2-1, with TRBD2 identical over 10 bases. Trimming at V came to 3 bases and at J to 4 bases, leaving 7 bases not matched to a gene. This CDR3 has 16 residues. In germline, CDR1 is SGHRS, CDR2 YFSETQ. This CDR3 reads CASSSSGGAGYNEQFF. The DNA of the CDR3 is TGCGCCAGCAGCTCCAGCGGGGGGGCCGGTTACAATGAGCAGTTCTTC.

The chain carries TRBV30 and TRBJ2-7; D gene ambiguous. CDR3 length: 13 amino acids. The V end lost 3 bases, the J end lost 0 bases, and 9 bases lay between the germline ends. Per germline, CDR1 GTSNPN and CDR2 SVGIG (reference sequence). The CDR3 protein is CAWSYENSYEQYF. In nucleotides, the CDR3 is TGTGCCTGGAGCTACGAGAACTCCTACGAGCAGTACTTC.

The genes are TRBV19 and TRBJ1-4; D ambiguous. The CDR3 is made up of 14 amino acids. The V gene's germline CDR1 is LNHDA and CDR2 SQIVND (reference sequence). V gave up 3 bases and J gave up 0 bases, with 5 bases separating them. In nucleotides, the CDR3 is TGTGCCAGTAGTATCTCTGCAACTAATGAAAAACTGTTTTTT. Its translation is CASSISATNEKLFF.

The J gene is TRBJ1-3, the V gene TRBV4-1, with TRBD1 matching 7 bases. This CDR3 contains 16 residues. The germline CDR1 and CDR2 sequences are MGHRA and YSYEKL. Trimming cost V 0 bases and J 7 bases; bases outside gene matches: 9. The CDR3 nucleotides read TGCGCCAGCAGCCAAGATTTGAGGGGGCCATGGAACACCATATATTTT. It translates to CASSQDLRGPWNTIYF.

This sequence joins TRBV3-1 (or the pseudogene TRBV3-2) and TRBJ2-3; TRBD2 matches at 12 bases. In germline, CDR1 is LGHDT, CDR2 YNNKEL (reference sequence). The CDR3 has 16 residues. V was pared by 4 bases and J by 3 bases, with 5 bases of the junction left unmatched. The CDR3 DNA reads as TGTGCCAGCAGCCGACTAGCGGGAGTTCGAACAGATACGCAGTATTTT. Protein product: CASSRLAGVRTDTQYF.

The chain is built from TRBV18 and TRBJ2-1, with 14 bases that match TRBD2. CDR3 size: 17 residues. J lost 8 bases, V lost 3 bases, and 9 bases had no gene match. The germline gives CDR1 KGHSH, CDR2 LQKENI. Here the CDR3 DNA reads TGTGCCAGCTCACCCGCAATAGGACTAGCGGGGGGCGATGAGCAGTTCTTC. This encodes CASSPAIGLAGGDEQFF.

The chain recombines TRBV7-9 with TRBJ2-5; TRBD2 matches at 12 bases. With 5 bases clipped from V and 7 bases from J, the junction kept 11 bases outside the gene matches. Germline V gene lookup returns CDR1 SEHNR and CDR2 FQNEAQ (reference sequence). This CDR3 spans 16 amino acids. The CDR3 here is CASSPALTSGRGTQYF. CDR3 nucleotide sequence: TGTGCCAGCAGCCCCGCTCTGACTAGCGGGAGAGGGACCCAGTACTTC.

The genes are TRBV11-1 and TRBJ2-1; 8 bases are shared with TRBD2. CDR3 length: 15 residues. Trimming cost V 5 bases and J 0 bases; bases outside gene matches: 3. Germline V CDR1 and CDR2: SGHAT, FQDESV (reference sequence). Here the CDR3 DNA reads TGTGCCAGCAGCCCGGGACTAGGCTCCTACAATGAGCAGTTCTTC. Amino acid sequence: CASSPGLGSYNEQFF.

The V call is TRBV18, the J call TRBJ1-2; D possibly corresponds to TRBD1 (6 bases). There are 13 residues in the CDR3. Trimming took off 5 bases at V and 2 bases at J, with 9 bases between the two ends. Germline V lookup: CDR1 KGHSH, CDR2 LQKENI. The CDR3 DNA reads TGTGCCAGCTCATCAGGGGAGAACTATGGCTACACCTTC. It specifies CASSSGENYGYTF. Full variable domain (missing parts from reference TRBV18 and TRBJ1-2): NAGVMQNPRHLVRRRGQEARLRCSPMKGHSHVYWYRQLPEEGLKFMVYLQKENIIDESGMPKERFSAEFPKEGPSILRIQQVVRGDSAAYFCASSSGENYGYTFGSGTRLTVV.

V and J are TRBV27 and TRBJ1-2, with TRBD1 as a possible D gene (5 bases). This CDR3 comprises 13 residues. V was pared by 3 bases and J by 7 bases, with 12 bases between. From germline, CDR1 is MNHEY and CDR2 SMNVEV (reference sequence). The CDR3 nucleotides are TGTGCCAGCAGTTTCGAGCAGGGACGTGGCTACACCTTC. This translates into CASSFEQGRGYTF.

The chain uses TRBV7-2 and TRBJ2-7; possibly TRBD1 for D (6 bases). The ends were cut back, 5 bases at V and 3 bases at J, with 14 bases in the middle. This CDR3 has 14 residues. Germline values: CDR1 SGHTA, CDR2 FQGNSA. In nucleotides, the CDR3 is TGTGCCAGCAGCAAACAGGGTTCTGGCTACGAGCAGTACTTC. Protein sequence: CASSKQGSGYEQYF.

The chain links TRBV27 to TRBJ1-4, with 7 positions matching TRBD1. CDR1 and CDR2 from the germline V gene are MNHEY and SMNVEV (reference sequence). The V segment lost 1 base and the J segment 4 bases; nucleotides outside the gene matches: 6. The CDR3 has 16 amino acids. As DNA, the CDR3 is TGTGCCAGCAGTTTATTTGGTGGGGACAGTAATGAAAAACTGTTTTTT. It is translated as CASSLFGGDSNEKLFF.